This T cell receptor beta chain is drawn from a study of shared clonotypes between healthy human individuals. Study-level findings and limits: Relative to memory subsets, naive subsets generally showed larger estimated richness.

Of note for this clone: Its specificity is not known. At the DNA level, this CDR3 is encoded by other sequences in the same sample as well.

Some clones are missing from TCRdb's copy, which holds only in-frame ones; the method was immunoSEQ multiplex PCR. The repertoire has about 1,900,000 clones, about 95% of them found once; the top ten carry approximately 1.2%. Naive CD8 isolation took CD45RO-negative cells positively selected for CCR7 and excluded terminally differentiated effector memory CD45RA+ cells. Sequencing was performed on naive CD8+ T cells sorted from blood. This TCR came from a man aged 18 to 30 in good health.

The CDR3 reads CASSQVEGNTEAFF. The CDR3 DNA reads TGCGCCAGCAGCCAAGTTGAAGGGAATACTGAAGCTTTCTTT. The chain uses TRBV4-1 and TRBJ1-1, with no clear D. CDR3 length equals 14 residues. The germline gives CDR1 MGHRA, CDR2 YSYEKL. V shed 1 base and J shed 5 bases, with 11 bases lying between them.